This TCR beta chain comes out of a study of T cell responses to AZD1222 COVID-19 vaccine. Study as a whole: Combined were second doses at about 4 or about 12 weeks.

Clones were read by immunoSEQ multiplex PCR, and TCRdb kept only the in-frame ones, dropping some. Seen here are more than 95,000 clones, roughly 90% observed once, and the top ten hold 7.5% to 8%. J gave up 0 bases and V 7 bases, and 15 bases lay outside the gene matches. The CDR3 contains 19 residues. Germline CDR1 is LNHDA and CDR2 is SQIVND (reference sequence). Findings and limits, study-wide: Among AZD1222 vaccinees, only six or seven were seropositive at baseline. Clonal diversity was possibly underestimated; the donors were predominantly white British and more often female. Spike-specific TCR breadth and depth went up after people got two AZD1222 doses.

Regarding this clone: Its antigen is not known.

The chain joins TRBV19 to TRBJ2-6; 7 bases agree with TRBD1. The clonotype comes from an adult in good health. This sample comprised peripheral blood, obtained on day 0 of AZD1222 vaccination. The CDR3 region has the DNA TGTGCCAGTACATTTAATTCGGGACAGTTATTCTCTGGGGCCAACGTCCTGACTTTC. As protein: CASTFNSGQLFSGANVLTF.